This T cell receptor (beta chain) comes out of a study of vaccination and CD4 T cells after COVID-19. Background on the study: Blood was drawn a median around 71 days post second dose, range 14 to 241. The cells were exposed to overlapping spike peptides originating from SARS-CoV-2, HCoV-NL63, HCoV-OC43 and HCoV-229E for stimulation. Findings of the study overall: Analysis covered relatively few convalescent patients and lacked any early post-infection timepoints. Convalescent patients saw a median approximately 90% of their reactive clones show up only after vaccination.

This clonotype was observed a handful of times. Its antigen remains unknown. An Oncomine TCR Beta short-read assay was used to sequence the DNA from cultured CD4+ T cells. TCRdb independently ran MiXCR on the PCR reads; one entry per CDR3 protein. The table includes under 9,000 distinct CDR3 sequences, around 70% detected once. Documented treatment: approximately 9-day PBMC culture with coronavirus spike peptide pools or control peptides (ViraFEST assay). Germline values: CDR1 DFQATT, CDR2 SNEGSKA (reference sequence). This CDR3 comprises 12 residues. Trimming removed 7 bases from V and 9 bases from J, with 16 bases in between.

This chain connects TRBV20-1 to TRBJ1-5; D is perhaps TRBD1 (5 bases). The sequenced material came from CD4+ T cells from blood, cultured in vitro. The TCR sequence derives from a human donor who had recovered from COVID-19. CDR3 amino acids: CSVVAGNLPQHF. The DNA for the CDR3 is TGCAGTGTGGTGGCAGGGAATTTGCCCCAGCATTTT.